The 4 T cell receptor beta chains below were found in one sample sequenced in a study of shared clonotypes between healthy human individuals. TCRdb's copy holds only in-frame clones and misses some; the assay was immunoSEQ multiplex PCR. The sample includes a few million clones, roughly 95% seen only once; the top ten take about 1.6%. Positive CCR7 selection of CD45RO-negative cells yielded the naive CD8 cells, and terminally differentiated effector memory CD45RA+ cells were excluded. Sequencing was performed on naive CD8+ T cells from PBMCs. The receptor source for this set is a young man in good health. Some clones in this sample may be carry-over from other donors' samples.

The genes are TRBV28 and TRBJ2-1; 10 positions match TRBD1. J was trimmed by 0 bases and V by 5 bases; bases with no gene match: 16. CDR3 length equals 20 residues. Germline V gene sequence: CDR1 MDHEN, CDR2 SYDVKM. Written as DNA, the CDR3 is TGTGCCAGCAGTCAGGAGACAGGGGGCCTTGGTGTACGCTCCTACAATGAGCAGTTCTTC. Residues: CASSQETGGLGVRSYNEQFF.

This clone was recorded only once. Other DNA sequences in this sample translate to the same CDR3. The J gene is TRBJ1-4, the V gene TRBV19; possible D gene TRBD1, 5 bases. Trimming cost V 8 bases and J 5 bases, with 9 bases left between them. Germline-derived CDR1 and CDR2 are LNHDA and SQIVND (reference sequence). The CDR3 extends over 12 amino acids. The CDR3 DNA reads TGTGCCAGTGGGACCGGCAATGAAAAACTGTTTTTT. Translating gives CASGTGNEKLFF.

CDR3 sequence reads: CAISEGGGSHEQFF. CDR3 bases: TGTGCCATCAGTGAGGGCGGGGGGTCCCATGAGCAGTTCTTC. The rearrangement uses TRBV10-3 and TRBJ2-1; 8 bases are a match to TRBD2. After removal of 2 bases from V and 8 bases from J, the junction contained 5 bases not matched to a gene. Germline-derived CDR1 and CDR2 are ENHRY and SYGVKD. CDR3 length equals 14 residues.

V gene TRBV4-1 combines with J gene TRBJ2-7, with TRBD2 matching 12 bases. The germline gives CDR1 MGHRA, CDR2 YSYEKL. After removal of 1 base from V and 5 bases from J, the junction contained 3 bases not matched to a gene. CDR3 length equals 15 residues. The CDR3 sequence: CASSQGRLAGDEQYF. The CDR3 region has the DNA TGCGCCAGCAGCCAAGGTCGACTAGCGGGAGACGAGCAGTACTTC.